This TCR beta chain comes out of a study of blood T cell repertoires in COVID-19. Overall study context: Both acute and convalescent COVID-19 samples were obtained from the United States, Italy and Spain. T cells, B-cell-depleted T cells, or PBMCs provided the cDNA or gDNA that served as material.

Recruited during active infection, patients (from Seattle) were subsequently followed longitudinally. In the authors' methods: Quantification of nucleated cells was approximated via reference gene primer amplification. Data came from immunoSEQ multiplex PCR; TCRdb stores just in-frame clones and leaves some out. V, J and clone size are those of that table, while D and trimming were read from the DNA. The sample includes roughly 570,000 clones, about 89% of them seen just once. This CDR3 spans 14 amino acids. Germline-derived CDR1 and CDR2 are SGHDT and YYEEEE. Unmatched junction bases numbered 9, after V lost 4 bases and J lost 6 bases.

The chain combines TRBV5-6 with TRBJ1-1; TRBD1 matches 7 bases. What was sequenced was peripheral blood. The TCR comes from a woman between 45 and 65 years old with COVID-19, enrolled during active disease. Here the CDR3 reads CASSEGQPLSEAFF. Here the CDR3 DNA reads TGTGCCAGCAGCGAGGGACAGCCTCTCTCTGAAGCTTTCTTT. The full variable domain, its missing parts supplied by reference TRBV5-6 and TRBJ1-1, is DAGVTQSPTHLIKTRGQQVTLRCSPKSGHDTVSWYQQALGQGPQFIFQYYEEEERQRGNFPDRFSGHQFPNYSSELNVNALLLGDSALYLCASSEGQPLSEAFFGQGTRLTVV.